The rows below give T cell receptor beta chains drawn from one sample of a study of cytomegalovirus exposure and HLA in healthy donors. Sequencing used immunoSEQ multiplex PCR; TCRdb keeps in-frame clones, though not all of them. The table shows 40,000 or so clones, with 87% occurring only once. The specimen was PBMCs. Receptors were obtained from a woman between 40 and 55 years old in good health and CMV-seropositive. The CDR3 runs from the conserved cysteine through the conserved F or W.

16	TRBJ2-7	TRBV28	CASSPSMGQVTYEQYF
16	TRBJ1-4	TRBV18	CASSRDRGSTNEKLFF
17	TRBJ1-2	TRBV5-6	CASKSLGVPDGIYGYTF
16	TRBJ2-3	TRBV6-6	CASSYWTSGIPDTQYF
16	TRBJ2-5	TRBV7-3	CASSPPPPAGGKTQYF
13	TRBJ1-2	TRBV5-4	CASSLSAVNGYTF
13	TRBJ1-5	TRBV30	CAWSLQGDQPQHF
16	TRBJ2-2	TRBV7-2	CASSFTAGGSGGELFF
13	TRBJ2-2	TRBV10-2	CASSESRTGELFF
16	TRBJ2-3	TRBV5-1	CASTSTSGGVGDTQYF
14	TRBJ2-1	TRBV10-3	CATRGDTNYNEQFF